Listed here are 30 T cell receptor beta chains from one sample, sequenced in a study of T cells in Graves' hyperthyroidism and ophthalmopathy. Template material for amplifying TCR beta CDR3 regions consisted of RNA transcripts. HTBI primers were the set used in a first-round RT-PCR of the TCR CDR3. MiXCR, run by TCRdb on the multiplex PCR reads, gives a single entry per CDR3 protein. Here the sample spans a few hundred thousand distinct CDR3 sequences, roughly 15% being singletons. Sequenced sample: blood. The receptors come from a woman aged 18-30 years with Graves' hyperthyroidism.

The chain joins TRBV3-1 to TRBJ2-7, with D perhaps matching TRBD2 (5 bases). Trimming took off 3 bases at V and 7 bases at J, with 19 bases between the two ends. CDR1 LGHDT and CDR2 YNNKEL come from the germline V gene (reference sequence). This CDR3 contains 15 residues. The CDR3: CASSHEGLGLWEQYF. In nucleotides, the CDR3 is TGTGCCAGCAGCCACGAAGGACTGGGTCTCTGGGAGCAGTACTTC.

Of note for this clonotype: One end of the junction is discordant with germline, which a read error may explain. The chain joins TRBV30 to TRBJ2-5; 9 nucleotides agree with TRBD2. The CDR3 is 17 amino acids. CDR1 is GTSNPN and CDR2 is SVGIG in the germline V gene (reference sequence). This CDR3 is CAWSADLASGTGKTQHF. In nucleotides, the CDR3 is TGTGCCTGGAGTGCCGATTTGGCTAGCGGGACGGGCAAGACCCAGCACTTC. The variable domain in full, completed from reference TRBV30 and TRBJ2-5, reads SQTIHQWPATLVQPVGSPLSLECTVEGTSNPNLYWYRQAAGRGLQLLFYSVGIGQISSEVPQNLSASRPQDRQFILSSKKLLLSDSGFYLCAWSADLASGTGKTQHFGPGTRLLVL.

The sample holds a few counts of this clonotype. This rearrangement joins TRBV27 to TRBJ2-2; D gene unclear. Germline assignment: CDR1 MNHEY and CDR2 SMNVEV (reference sequence). The CDR3 covers 15 residues. Trimming shortened V by 2 bases and J by 3 bases, and 10 bases separated the two germline ends. CDR3: CASSLVQLYTGELFF. The CDR3 DNA follows: TGTGCCAGCAGTTTAGTACAGCTGTACACCGGGGAGCTGTTTTTT.

At least ten counts were recorded for this clonotype. The chain joins TRBV7-2 to TRBJ2-3; perhaps D is TRBD1 or TRBD2 (6 bases each). Trimming left V 2 bases short and J 6 bases short, with 18 bases between. The CDR3 runs to 16 residues. Germline values: CDR1 SGHTA, CDR2 FQGNSA. The CDR3, as DNA: TGTGCCAGCAGCTTAATTACAGGGAGGTACGGGGATACGCAGTATTTT. It encodes CASSLITGRYGDTQYF.

For this clonotype: A much larger clone lies one base from this, so it may be a read error. This sequence joins TRBV28 and TRBJ2-7; 9 positions agree with TRBD2. CDR3 length equals 16 residues. J was trimmed by 4 bases and V by 5 bases; bases with no gene match: 12. In germline, CDR1 is MDHEN, CDR2 SYDVKM. DNA of the CDR3: TGTGCCAGCAGTCCGAGGAGCGGGAGGACCGAGTACGAGCAGTACTTC. Amino acids: CASSPRSGRTEYEQYF.

The gene calls are TRBV12-3 or TRBV12-4 and TRBJ2-6; D is undetermined. V lost 4 bases to trimming and J lost 0 bases, with 7 bases between them. This CDR3 contains 15 residues. In DNA form, the CDR3 reads TGTGCCAGCAGTTATACCAGCTCTGGGGCCAACGTCCTGACTTTC. The encoded protein is CASSYTSSGANVLTF.

The genes are TRBV6-2 or TRBV6-3 and TRBJ1-2; tentatively, D is TRBD1 (5 bases). Germline CDR1 and CDR2: MNHEY and SVGEGT. The CDR3 consists of 13 residues. Trimming removed 6 bases from V and 8 bases from J, with 16 bases in between. The CDR3 sequence: CASRDTNYRGYTF. CDR3 nucleotides: TGTGCCAGCAGGGACACAAATTATCGAGGCTACACCTTC.

This clonotype was observed many times. This rearrangement joins TRBV10-1 to TRBJ2-7; perhaps D is TRBD1 or TRBD2 (5 bases each). This CDR3 comprises 13 residues. The germline CDR1 and CDR2 sequences are WNHNN and SYGVQD (reference sequence). V was shortened by 0 bases and J by 2 bases, with 5 bases between the two germline ends. Here the CDR3 DNA reads TGCGCCAGCAGTGAGTCGGGGGCCTACGAGCAGTACTTC. Translation: CASSESGAYEQYF.

In this sample, this clonotype turned up a few times. CDR3 loop: CASSSDRDYLYEQYF. The CDR3 coding sequence is TGTGCCAGCAGCTCGGACCGGGACTACTTGTACGAGCAGTACTTC. The chain combines TRBV5-6 with TRBJ2-7; 7 bases are a match to TRBD2. Germline V lookup: CDR1 SGHDT, CDR2 YYEEEE. CDR3 size: 15 residues. V shed 3 bases and J 4 bases; nucleotides not matched to a gene: 10.

The chain joins TRBV18 to TRBJ2-5; no clear D. There are 18 residues in the CDR3. Germline assignment: CDR1 KGHSH and CDR2 LQKENI. Trimming stripped 0 bases from V and 2 bases from J, with 19 bases between. For the CDR3, the DNA is TGTGCCAGCTCACCACCCCGAGCTGACTCAATCATTCAAGAGACCCAGTACTTC. Protein: CASSPPRADSIIQETQYF.

This clonotype was recorded at least ten times. V and J are TRBV28 and TRBJ2-1; 12 bases fit TRBD2. V was pared by 4 bases and J by 6 bases, with 7 bases of the junction left unmatched. Germline CDR1 MDHEN, CDR2 SYDVKM. CDR3 length: 16 amino acids. The CDR3 is CASSYRLAGVSNEQFF. The CDR3 nucleotides are TGTGCCAGCAGTTATAGACTAGCGGGAGTTTCCAATGAGCAGTTCTTC.

Of note for this clonotype: Given a much more abundant clone one base away, this may be a read error. V and J are TRBV27 and TRBJ1-5, with a tentative D call TRBD1 (5 bases). The CDR3 has 15 residues. Germline V gives CDR1 MNHEY, CDR2 SMNVEV (reference sequence). Trimming stripped 2 bases from V and 7 bases from J, with 15 bases between. The CDR3 region is CASSLHAGSLQPQHF. The CDR3 DNA is TGTGCCAGCAGTTTACATGCAGGGTCGCTCCAGCCCCAGCATTTT.

This clonotype was counted ten times or more. This chain links TRBV7-9 with TRBJ2-7, with D possibly being TRBD1 or TRBD2 (6 bases each). V was clipped by 4 bases and J by 3 bases, with 13 bases between them. Germline V gene data show CDR1 as SEHNR and CDR2 as FQNEAQ (reference sequence). The CDR3 is 14 residues long. Here the CDR3 reads CASSYGGHGYEQYF. The CDR3 coding sequence is TGTGCCAGCAGCTACGGGGGACACGGCTACGAGCAGTACTTC.

A few counts support this clonotype. A much larger clone lies a single base off, so this may be a read error. The V call is TRBV11-3, the J call TRBJ2-3, with 7 bases fitting TRBD2. CDR3 size: 15 residues. CDR1 is SGHNT and CDR2 is YENEEA in the germline V gene. In DNA, the CDR3 is TGTGCCAGCAGCCCGACGGGAGGTAACACAGGTACGCAGTATTTT. This encodes CASSPTGGNTGTQYF.

This clonotype was picked up many times. This sequence joins TRBV12-3 or TRBV12-4 and TRBJ2-3; D is possibly TRBD2 (6 bases). Trimming stripped 1 base from V and 3 bases from J, with 14 bases between. This CDR3 spans 16 amino acids. The DNA for the CDR3 is TGTGCCAGCAGTTTAGGATTGTCGGAGGGAACAGATACGCAGTATTTT. This codes for CASSLGLSEGTDTQYF.

This clonotype was found a few times. This chain joins TRBV16 and TRBJ2-5; 8 nucleotides line up with TRBD1. Per germline, CDR1 KGHSY and CDR2 FQNENV. This CDR3 comprises 13 residues. V trimming: 2 bases; J trimming: 4 bases; junction bases outside the gene matches: 0. CDR3 nucleotide sequence: TGTGCCAGCAGCCAAGGACAGGGAGAGACCCAGTACTTC. Its protein product is CASSQGQGETQYF. Full variable domain (remainder filled in from reference TRBV16 and TRBJ2-5): GEEVAQTPKHLVRGEGQKAKLYCAPIKGHSYVFWYQQVLKNEFKFLISFQNENVFDETGMPKERFSAKCLPNSPCSLEIQATKLEDSAVYFCASSQGQGETQYFGPGTRLLVL.

The rearrangement joins TRBV18 to TRBJ2-1; TRBD2 agrees at 7 bases. The CDR3 spans 15 residues. J was trimmed by 10 bases and V by 6 bases; bases with no gene match: 15. Germline V CDR1 and CDR2: KGHSH, LQKENI. As DNA, the CDR3 is TGTGCCAGCTCTCTAGGAGGGACTACAGACCAAGAGCAGTTCTTC. Protein sequence: CASSLGGTTDQEQFF.

The sample holds many counts of this clonotype. V usage is TRBV10-2 and J usage is TRBJ1-2, with D unclear. Germline assignment: CDR1 WSHSY and CDR2 SAAADI. This CDR3 is 12 amino acids long. V was clipped by 6 bases and J by 8 bases, with 13 bases between them. The CDR3 loop reads CASSAGTEGYTF. In nucleotides, the CDR3 is TGCGCCAGCAGCGCAGGAACTGAGGGCTACACCTTC.

This clonotype showed up many times. V and J are TRBV19 and TRBJ1-5; D is uncertain. V shed 2 bases and J shed 7 bases, with 9 bases lying between them. The CDR3 consists of 13 residues. Germline values: CDR1 LNHDA, CDR2 SQIVND (reference sequence). The CDR3 DNA reads as TGTGCCAGTAGTATACGGGGTCGGCAGCCCCAGCATTTT. Protein sequence: CASSIRGRQPQHF.

This clonotype was observed at least ten times. The J gene is TRBJ1-2, the V gene TRBV11-2; D gene uncertain. Trimming pared 1 base from V and 3 bases from J, leaving 12 bases between. CDR1 and CDR2 (germline): SGHAT, FQNNGV. The CDR3 consists of 15 residues. CDR3 in amino acids: CASSLGPGYDYGYTF. The CDR3 DNA sequence: TGTGCCAGCAGCTTAGGCCCGGGTTACGACTATGGCTACACCTTC.

This clonotype was observed a few times. The chain carries TRBV5-8 and TRBJ2-3; 12 bases fit TRBD2. The length of the CDR3 is 14 residues. V shed 7 bases, J shed 4 bases, and the junction held 4 bases outside the gene matches. CDR1 is SGHTS and CDR2 is YDEGEE in the germline V gene. In DNA, the CDR3 is TGTGCCAGCGGACTAGCGGGACAATCAGATACGCAGTATTTT. Translation: CASGLAGQSDTQYF.

V gene TRBV19 combines with J gene TRBJ1-5, with 7 bases lining up with TRBD1. Germline-derived CDR1 and CDR2 are LNHDA and SQIVND (reference sequence). The V gene end was trimmed by 5 bases and the J gene end by 4 bases; junction bases not matched to a gene: 5. The CDR3 runs to 14 residues. The CDR3 sequence is CASSVGQPNQPQHF. The CDR3 nucleotides read TGTGCCAGTAGTGTGGGACAGCCAAATCAGCCCCAGCATTTT.

Many counts were recorded for this clonotype. The chain employs TRBV7-8 and TRBJ2-7; no clear D gene. V lost 1 base and J lost 4, with 11 bases in between. Germline V lookup: CDR1 SGHVS, CDR2 FQNEAQ. The CDR3 has 14 amino acids. CDR3 sequence: CASSLDNLKYEQYF. In nucleotides, the CDR3 is TGTGCCAGCAGCTTAGATAATTTAAAGTACGAGCAGTACTTC.

This clonotype was seen many times. This sequence joins TRBV5-1 and TRBJ2-7, with D perhaps TRBD2 (5 bases). This CDR3 region has 14 residues. Looked up from germline, CDR1 is SGHRS and CDR2 is YFSETQ. Trimming stripped 0 bases from V and 5 bases from J, with 12 bases between. The CDR3 protein is CASSLARGSNEQYF. Written as DNA, the CDR3 is TGCGCCAGCAGCTTGGCCCGGGGATCTAACGAGCAGTACTTC.

This clonotype was picked up many times. The chain is built from TRBV20-1 and TRBJ2-5; possibly TRBD1 for D (5 bases). The CDR3 is 12 residues long. The V and J ends lost 6 bases and 2 bases respectively, with 10 bases between them. The germline CDR1 and CDR2 sequences are DFQATT and SNEGSKA (reference sequence). The CDR3 DNA follows: TGCAGTGCGCCGACAGTGCAAGAGACCCAGTACTTC. It encodes CSAPTVQETQYF.

The chain combines TRBV4-1 with TRBJ2-1; TRBD2 matches 9 bases. Germline assignment: CDR1 MGHRA and CDR2 YSYEKL. Germline trimming cut 4 bases from V and 2 bases from J; bases unmatched to any gene: 9. The CDR3 loop spans 17 amino acids. The CDR3 protein is CASSRLRGGRAYNEQFF. The CDR3 DNA reads TGCGCCAGCAGCCGCCTCAGGGGCGGGAGGGCCTACAATGAGCAGTTCTTC.

This clonotype appeared a few times. This chain uses TRBV6-1 with TRBJ2-7, with D possibly matching TRBD2 (5 bases). Germline V gives CDR1 MNHNS, CDR2 SASEGT. The CDR3 runs 13 residues. Trimming removed 1 base from V and 5 bases from J, with 9 bases in between. CDR3 sequence: CASSEVWRDEQYF. The CDR3 DNA reads TGTGCCAGCAGTGAAGTTTGGCGGGACGAGCAGTACTTC.

This clonotype appeared a few times. This chain links TRBV29-1 with TRBJ2-3; 8 positions match TRBD2. V shed 7 bases and J 0 bases; nucleotides not matched to a gene: 3. Per germline, CDR1 SQVTM and CDR2 ANQGSEA. CDR3 length: 13 residues. Here the CDR3 reads CSAGGFSTDTQYF. The CDR3, as DNA: TGCAGCGCGGGGGGGTTTAGCACAGATACGCAGTATTTT.

At least ten counts were recorded for this clonotype. The rearrangement joins TRBV6-1 to TRBJ1-5; D remains unclear. With 3 bases removed from V and 2 bases from J, the gap between germline ends came to 14 bases. CDR3 length: 16 amino acids. Germline CDR1 MNHNS, CDR2 SASEGT. The CDR3 spells CASSERPRGGNQPQHF. The CDR3 nucleotides are TGTGCCAGCAGTGAGCGTCCAAGAGGCGGCAATCAGCCCCAGCATTTT.

Remarks on this clonotype: This may be a read error, as it is one base from a much larger clone. The chain has TRBV29-1 and TRBJ2-1; D could derive from TRBD1 or TRBD2 (5 bases each). The J call may be mistaken, given a closer DNA end match to TRBJ2-7. CDR3 length equals 15 residues. Looked up from germline, CDR1 is SQVTM and CDR2 is ANQGSEA. The CDR3 bases are TGCAGCGTTGAATCTCTGGGGGAGATCCACAATGAGCAGTACTTC. This translates into CSVESLGEIHNEQYF.